This is a list of T cell receptor beta chains from one sample in a study of shared clonotypes between healthy human individuals. Clones were read by immunoSEQ multiplex PCR, and TCRdb kept only the in-frame ones, dropping some. This repertoire shows 950,000 to 1,100,000 clones, about 75% found once; its top ten account for 1.4%. What was sequenced was memory CD4+ T cells sorted from blood. These receptors all come from a man aged 18-30 years in good health. The CDR3 runs from the conserved cysteine through the conserved F or W. Fields, in order: V gene, D gene, J gene, clone size, CDR3 DNA, CDR3 protein. A D gene is named only where the DNA matches it firmly. Clone sizes are given selectively: once, few, many, or a class where the clone is expanded.

>TRBV10-1|TRBD1|TRBJ1-1|few
TGCGCCAGCAGTCCACAGGGGTTTAGTGAAGCTTTCTTT
CASSPQGFSEAFF
>TRBV5-1|NA|TRBJ1-5|NA
TGCGCCAGCAGCTTGGGGAATCAGGGATTCGATCAGCCCCAGCATTTT
CASSLGNQGFDQPQHF
>TRBV6-1|NA|TRBJ1-6|few
TGTGCCAGCAGTGAATTCCCGTCGGGCTCACCCCTCCACTTT
CASSEFPSGSPLHF
>TRBV5-4|NA|TRBJ2-3|NA
TGTGCCAGCAGCTTGGACTCTAGCACAGATACGCAGTATTTT
CASSLDSSTDTQYF
>TRBV27|NA|TRBJ1-2|few
TGTGCCAGCAAAGCGGACTATGGCTACACCTTC
CASKADYGYTF
>TRBV30|NA|TRBJ2-7|NA
TGTGCCTGGAGCCCTCCCGGGCGTTCAAACGAGCAGTACTTC
CAWSPPGRSNEQYF
>TRBV5-1|NA|TRBJ2-7|NA
TGCGCCAGCAGCTTGACAGGGGAGGGCAACGAGCAGTACTTC
CASSLTGEGNEQYF
>TRBV12-5|NA|TRBJ2-5|NA
TGTGCTAGTGGCCCCCTTACCGGGTTAAAAGAGACCCAGTACTTC
CASGPLTGLKETQYF
>TRBV28|TRBD1|TRBJ2-7|NA
TGTGCCAGCAGGTCAGCCGGGACAGGGGTCTACGAGCAGTACTTC
CASRSAGTGVYEQYF
>TRBV4-1|TRBD2|TRBJ2-2|few
TGCGCCAGCAGCCAAGAGAGTAGGCGGGAGAGGTCCGGGGAGCTGTTTTTT
CASSQESRRERSGELFF
>TRBV19|NA|TRBJ1-2|NA
TGTGCCATCACAGGGATGAATAACTATGGCTACACCTTC
CAITGMNNYGYTF
>TRBV9|NA|TRBJ1-2|few
TGTGCCAGCAGCGAGGGGGGCCCAAACCTAAAATATGGCTACACCTTC
CASSEGGPNLKYGYTF
>TRBV6-1|TRBD2|TRBJ2-1|few
TGTGCCAGCAGGGGGACTAGCGGGAGTGTTGAGCAGTTCTTC
CASRGTSGSVEQFF
>TRBV10-1|NA|TRBJ1-2|NA
TGCGCCAGCAGTAGGTCAGGGGTGGACTATGGCTACACCTTC
CASSRSGVDYGYTF
>TRBV14|NA|TRBJ2-3|few
TGTGCCAGCAGCCAACATTCAAGCGGACAGCTCCTGTATTTT
CASSQHSSGQLLYF
>TRBV7-3|NA|TRBJ2-3|NA
TGTGCCAGCAGCTTAACGGAGGCGGGGACTAGCACAGATACGCAGTATTTT
CASSLTEAGTSTDTQYF
>TRBV2|NA|TRBJ2-5|NA
NA
CASVAKGTSGGTAYF
>TRBV5-4|TRBD1|TRBJ1-2|NA
TGTGCCAGCAGCTTACACGGACAGGGAGCAAACTATGGCTACACCTTC
CASSLHGQGANYGYTF
>TRBV7-3|TRBD2|TRBJ2-5|NA
TGTGCCAGCAGCCCCACGGGACTAGCGAAGGTTGAGACCCAGTACTTC
CASSPTGLAKVETQYF
>TRBV20-1|NA|TRBJ2-5|NA
TGCAGTGCCGAAGGTCGGGAGACCCAGTACTTC
CSAEGRETQYF
>TRBV2|NA|TRBJ1-1|NA
TGTGCCAGCACCCCTCAGCAGCTACCTACCTCTGAAGCTTTCTTT
CASTPQQLPTSEAFF